Listed here is a single T cell receptor beta chain. This specimen belongs to a study of blood T cell repertoires in COVID-19. About the study: Samples came from the United States, Italy and Spain, spanning acute and convalescent COVID-19. PBMCs, B-cell-depleted T cells, or T cells provided the cDNA or gDNA that made up the material.

Germline V gives CDR1 LGHDT, CDR2 YNNKEL (reference sequence). The CDR3 totals 17 residues. V lost 3 bases, J lost 6 bases, and 21 bases lay in between. As handled by the study authors: Amplification from reference gene primers served as the basis for estimated nucleated cell counts. Only in-frame clones appear in the TCRdb table, and some are missing; sequencing was by immunoSEQ multiplex PCR. That table gives V, J and clone size, and the DNA gave D and trimming. The table records fewer than 200,000 clones, about 85% of them present only once. Sequencing was carried out using peripheral blood. The V gene is TRBV3-1 (or the pseudogene TRBV3-2), the J gene TRBJ1-5, with D possibly being TRBD1 (6 bases). The sequence came from a human donor with acute or convalescent COVID-19. The donor label of this sample is uncertain. The CDR3 sequence: CASSHGAAIQGGQPQHF. DNA of the CDR3: TGTGCCAGCAGCCACGGGGCGGCTATACAGGGCGGTCAGCCCCAGCATTTT.